Listed below are T cell receptor beta chains from one sample, sequenced in a study of T-cell reconstitution after alpha-beta-depleted transplantation in children. TCRdb used MiXCR to reprocess the PCR reads, holding one entry per CDR3 protein. The repertoire includes roughly 89,000 distinct CDR3 sequences, 12% of them detected once, and around 14% sits in the top ten. The sequenced sample was PBMCs from the stem cell graft donor, obtained from the stem cell graft. Receptors originate from a human donor who donated a stem cell graft to a child with inherited bone marrow failure. CDR3s include the opening cysteine and the closing phenylalanine or tryptophan. The D gene is left open where the match is weak. Expanded clones are given a class, and other clones once, few, many or no size at all.

j_call d_call clone_size cdr3_length v_call cdr3_aa cdr3_nt
TRBJ1-5 TRBD1 few 16 TRBV19 CASRNRGKRSNQPQHF TGTGCCAGTAGAAACAGGGGGAAGAGAAGCAATCAGCCCCAGCATTTT
TRBJ2-3 TRBD2 many 16 TRBV20-1 CSARGESGGSTDTQYF TGCAGTGCTAGAGGGGAGAGCGGGGGTAGCACAGATACGCAGTATTTT
TRBJ1-2 TRBD1 many 16 TRBV18 CASSQTGQGAGYGYTF TGTGCCAGCTCACAAACGGGACAGGGGGCCGGCTATGGCTACACCTTC
TRBJ2-5 TRBD1 many 15 TRBV5-1 CASSLGTGGRETQYF TGCGCCAGCAGCTTGGGGACAGGGGGTCGGGAGACCCAGTACTTC
TRBJ1-1 . many 15 TRBV20-1 CSARDRQAENTEAFF TGCAGTGCTAGAGATCGACAGGCCGAGAACACTGAAGCTTTCTTT
TRBJ1-4 . . 13 TRBV4-3 CASQNRWGEKLFF TGCGCCAGCCAAAACAGATGGGGTGAAAAACTGTTTTTT
TRBJ2-1 . many 16 TRBV7-2 CASSLAVTISYNEQFF TGTGCCAGCAGCTTAGCGGTCACAATCTCCTACAATGAGCAGTTCTTC
TRBJ2-7 TRBD1 many 12 TRBV28 CATGQGHYEQYF TGTGCCACAGGACAGGGACACTACGAGCAGTACTTC
TRBJ2-1 . many 14 TRBV2 CASTSTSSYNEQFF TGTGCCAGCACTAGTACAAGCTCCTACAATGAGCAGTTCTTC
TRBJ1-1 . . 13 TRBV12-3/TRBV12-4 CASSLNAGSEAFF TGTGCCAGCAGTTTAAACGCGGGTTCTGAAGCTTTCTTT
TRBJ2-7 TRBD1 many 15 TRBV5-1 CASSTGQGLSYEQYF TGCGCCAGCAGCACCGGACAGGGACTCTCCTACGAGCAGTACTTC
TRBJ2-3 TRBD2 many 20 TRBV28 CASSLGAGRAGAPSTDTQYF TGTGCCAGCAGTTTAGGTGCGGGACGGGCGGGAGCCCCATCCACAGATACGCAGTATTTT
TRBJ1-3 . many 16 TRBV7-2 CASSSGSDGSGNTIYF TGTGCCAGCAGCTCAGGTTCGGACGGCTCTGGAAACACCATATATTTT
TRBJ1-2 TRBD1 . 15 TRBV6-1 CASRITGAHNYGYTF TGTGCCAGCAGGATAACAGGGGCTCATAACTATGGCTACACCTTC
TRBJ2-7 TRBD2 . 14 TRBV27 CASRGLAGSYEQYF TGTGCCAGCAGAGGACTAGCGGGGTCCTACGAGCAGTACTTC
TRBJ1-1 . many 16 TRBV5-1 CASSLNPATSNTEAFF TGCGCCAGCAGCCTAAACCCCGCCACTTCGAACACTGAAGCTTTCTTT
TRBJ2-1 TRBD1 few 14 TRBV5-1 CASSYGQGRNEQFF TGCGCCAGCAGTTATGGACAGGGTAGAAATGAGCAGTTCTTC
TRBJ1-6 TRBD1 many 15 TRBV5-1 CASSGDSGYNSPLHF TGCGCCAGCAGCGGGGACAGCGGCTATAATTCACCCCTCCACTTT
TRBJ1-2 TRBD1 . 11 TRBV29-1 CSVEGTGGYTF TGCAGCGTTGAAGGGACAGGGGGCTACACCTTC
TRBJ1-1 TRBD1 many 15 TRBV13 CASSFPGQGTTEAFF TGTGCCAGCAGCTTCCCGGGACAGGGTACCACTGAAGCTTTCTTT
TRBJ2-3 TRBD2 many 17 TRBV19 CASSIRTSGRRTDTQYF TGTGCCAGTAGTATACGGACTAGCGGGAGGAGGACAGATACGCAGTATTTT
TRBJ2-1 . many 16 TRBV28 CASSPRKAPGFNEQFF TGTGCCAGCAGTCCCCGGAAAGCCCCGGGGTTCAATGAGCAGTTCTTC
TRBJ2-1 TRBD2 many 16 TRBV5-1 CASSEGLAGLYNEQFF TGCGCCAGCAGCGAAGGACTAGCGGGACTTTACAATGAGCAGTTCTTC
TRBJ1-1 . . 11 TRBV6-6 CASSADTEAFF TGTGCCAGCAGCGCAGACACTGAAGCTTTCTTT
TRBJ2-7 . many 17 TRBV5-1 CASSLDTPSQGSYEQYF TGCGCCAGCAGCTTGGACACCCCCTCGCAGGGATCCTACGAGCAGTACTTC
TRBJ1-1 . . 15 TRBV7-3 CASSLMAGTDTEAFF TGTGCCAGCAGCTTAATGGCAGGGACGGACACTGAAGCTTTCTTT
TRBJ2-4 TRBD1 once 13 TRBV12-3/TRBV12-4 CASSPQSYRGQYF TGTGCCAGCAGTCCCCAAAGCTACAGGGGTCAGTACTTC
TRBJ2-7 . . 15 TRBV3-1 CASSQGGVSSYEQYF TGTGCCAGCAGTCAAGGAGGGGTTAGCTCCTACGAGCAGTACTTC
TRBJ2-7 TRBD1 many 15 TRBV4-1 CASSQVPGTGDEQYF TGCGCCAGCAGCCAAGTCCCCGGGACAGGGGACGAGCAGTACTTC
TRBJ2-5 . many 13 TRBV4-3 CASGGGAEETQYF TGCGCCAGCGGGGGGGGCGCGGAGGAGACCCAGTACTTC
TRBJ1-1 . many 14 TRBV12-3/TRBV12-4 CASSLVGGNTEAFF TGTGCCAGCAGTTTAGTAGGGGGGAACACTGAAGCTTTCTTT
TRBJ2-7 . . 14 TRBV6-2/TRBV6-3 CASSPRRTRNEQYF TGTGCCAGCAGCCCGCGCCGGACAAGGAACGAGCAGTACTTC
TRBJ1-4 TRBD1 many 16 TRBV6-2/TRBV6-3 CASSYSPGQGEEKLFF TGTGCCAGCAGTTACTCTCCGGGACAGGGTGAAGAAAAACTGTTTTTT
TRBJ2-1 TRBD2 . 16 TRBV19 CASRRAGTSSYNEQFF TGTGCCAGTAGACGAGCGGGGACGAGCTCCTACAATGAGCAGTTCTTC
TRBJ2-1 TRBD2 . 14 TRBV10-3 CAIRPLAGANEQFF TGTGCCATCAGACCCCTAGCGGGGGCCAATGAGCAGTTCTTC
TRBJ2-1 TRBD2 many 12 TRBV28 CVSGRVNDEQFF TGTGTAAGCGGGAGGGTTAACGATGAGCAGTTCTTC
TRBJ1-4 . few 13 TRBV15 CATSRGSGEKLFF TGTGCCACCAGCAGAGGCTCGGGGGAAAAACTGTTTTTT